This T cell receptor beta chain was recovered during a study of T cell repertoires in cytomegalovirus infection. On the study more broadly: CMV epitopes in the study were HLA-C-restricted (recently identified) and HLA-B-restricted (well studied). Indications came from public TCR beta signatures; they pointed to CMV infection and to a matching HLA type.

Study outcomes and limitations: Clonotypes of TCR beta that were HLA-C-restricted and CMV-specific dominated the ex vivo response. Summed frequency of public TCR beta families distinguished CMV carriers with the relevant HLA.

The germline V gene encodes CDR1 MNHEY and CDR2 SVGEGT. V lost 7 bases and J lost 8, with 20 bases in between. This CDR3 is built from 14 residues. TCRdb re-called the reads through MiXCR, storing one row per CDR3 protein. This table has about 310,000 distinct CDR3 sequences, about 25% appearing once. In regard to this clonotype: Its antigen remains unknown.

The source material was cultured PBMCs, sampled from culture after CMV antigen stimulation. The V call is TRBV6-2 or TRBV6-3, the J call TRBJ1-1; a weak D match, TRBD1 (5 bases). This clonotype was sampled from a human donor in good health (CMV status not recorded). Some clones in this sample may be carry-over from other donors' samples. The CDR3 loop reads CASTLQVGVYEAFF. In DNA, the CDR3 is TGTGCCAGCACCTTACAGGTCGGGGTGTACGAAGCTTTCTTT.